Shown below are 29 T cell receptor beta chains from a single sample sequenced in a study of cytomegalovirus exposure and HLA in healthy donors. Primers: 60 Vbeta forward and 13 Jbeta reverse. Sequencing was performed with immunoSEQ multiplex PCR; in TCRdb, only in-frame clones are kept and a portion is missing. The sample yields about 190,000 clones, roughly 77% seen once. Sequencing used PBMCs. These receptors originate from a woman between 45 and 60 years old in good health and CMV-seronegative.

This rearrangement joins TRBV6-5 to TRBJ1-3; D is perhaps TRBD1 (6 bases). Between the trimmed V and J ends, which lost 6 bases and 6 bases, there was a span of 15 bases. This CDR3 spans 14 amino acids. Germline CDR1 and CDR2: MNHEY and SVGAGI. The CDR3 region is CASRGPGQENTIYF. CDR3 coding DNA: TGTGCCAGCAGAGGCCCGGGACAAGAAAACACCATATATTTT.

The V and J genes are TRBV4-3 and TRBJ1-6; 7 nucleotides line up with TRBD1. The V and J ends lost 1 base and 8 bases, in that order; junction bases with no gene match: 8. The length of the CDR3 is 16 residues. The germline V gene encodes CDR1 LGHNA and CDR2 YSLEER. The chain's CDR3 is CASSQGARDSHSPLHF. CDR3 bases: TGCGCCAGCAGCCAAGGGGCGAGGGACAGTCATTCACCCCTCCACTTT.

The chain recombines TRBV10-3 with TRBJ2-7; TRBD2 matches 10 bases. The germline gives CDR1 ENHRY, CDR2 SYGVKD. This CDR3 contains 16 residues. The J segment lost 5 bases and the V segment lost 2 bases, leaving 9 bases of the junction unmatched. The CDR3 reads CAISERPAGGIHEQYF. In DNA, the CDR3 is TGTGCCATCAGTGAGCGCCCAGCGGGGGGGATCCACGAGCAGTACTTC.

The chain uses TRBV28 and TRBJ2-7; no clear D. Germline values: CDR1 MDHEN, CDR2 SYDVKM. V was trimmed by 10 bases and J by 2 bases, leaving 15 bases between them. This CDR3 region has 13 residues. This CDR3 reads CATYGRLPYEQYF. The CDR3 nucleotides read TGTGCCACTTACGGCAGGTTGCCCTACGAGCAGTACTTC.

This chain links TRBV27 with TRBJ2-7; 7 bases agree with TRBD1. The CDR3 runs 16 residues. V was pared by 2 bases and J by 7 bases, with 14 bases of the junction left unmatched. Germline-derived CDR1 and CDR2 are MNHEY and SMNVEV (reference sequence). CDR3 protein: CASSLIFLRGLREQYF. CDR3 DNA: TGTGCCAGCAGTTTAATATTTTTGAGGGGGCTGAGGGAGCAGTACTTC.

The sample holds a few counts of this clone. V and J are TRBV12-5 and TRBJ1-1; D gene unclear. From germline, CDR1 is LGHNT and CDR2 FRNRAP. The CDR3 is made up of 15 amino acids. The V end was cut by 4 bases, the J end by 2 bases, with 14 bases between. The CDR3 coding sequence is TGTGCTAGTGGTTATTCCCCGGGGTACAACACTGAAGCTTTCTTT. Translated, it gives CASGYSPGYNTEAFF.

This chain joins TRBV9 and TRBJ1-3, with D possibly matching TRBD1 (5 bases). Trimming stripped 0 bases from V and 0 bases from J, with 7 bases between. Germline V gene sequence: CDR1 SGDLS, CDR2 YYNGEE. The CDR3 contains 15 residues. The CDR3 loop is CASSVGGVSGNTIYF. In DNA, the CDR3 is TGTGCCAGCAGCGTAGGGGGGGTCTCTGGAAACACCATATATTTT.

This chain connects TRBV19 to TRBJ1-4; D gene ambiguous. With 1 base removed from V and 0 bases from J, the gap between germline ends came to 15 bases. This CDR3 spans 18 amino acids. Germline lookup yields CDR1 LNHDA and CDR2 SQIVND (reference sequence). The CDR3 reads CASSIAHPTGATNEKLFF. For the CDR3, the DNA is TGTGCCAGTAGTATAGCCCACCCTACCGGGGCAACTAATGAAAAACTGTTTTTT.

The chain couples TRBV7-6 to TRBJ2-5; 13 bases are a match to TRBD2. The CDR3 is made up of 17 amino acids. CDR1 and CDR2 from the germline V gene are SGHVS and FNYEAQ. Unmatched junction bases numbered 8, after V lost 5 bases and J lost 2 bases. In nucleotides, the CDR3 is TGTGCCAGCAGCCTGCGCGGGACTAGCGGGGATCAAGAGACCCAGTACTTC. Protein product: CASSLRGTSGDQETQYF.

The V and J genes are TRBV9 and TRBJ1-2; D gene ambiguous. V dropped 1 base and J dropped 3 bases, with 7 bases sitting between them. The germline CDR1 and CDR2 sequences are SGDLS and YYNGEE. The CDR3 is made up of 13 amino acids. The DNA for the CDR3 is TGTGCCAGCAGCGTAAAGGGAGACTATGGCTACACCTTC. Translating it yields CASSVKGDYGYTF.

This rearrangement joins TRBV5-6 to TRBJ1-1; the D is unclear. Germline V gene lookup returns CDR1 SGHDT and CDR2 YYEEEE. Deletions cut 0 bases from V and 5 bases from J, with 8 bases between. The CDR3 consists of 13 residues. In DNA form, the CDR3 reads TGTGCCAGCAGCTTGGACGGGTGGACTGAAGCTTTCTTT. Its protein product is CASSLDGWTEAFF.

The chain is built from TRBV6-5 and TRBJ2-7, with 10 positions matching TRBD2. V dropped 2 bases and J dropped 0; count of bases not matched to a gene: 4. The CDR3 is 16 amino acids. CDR1 MNHEY and CDR2 SVGAGI come from the germline V gene. The CDR3 spells CASSYTGTSDSYEQYF. The DNA of the CDR3 is TGTGCCAGCAGTTACACTGGGACTAGCGACTCCTACGAGCAGTACTTC.

This clone was found a few times. The rearrangement joins TRBV5-1 to TRBJ2-6; no clear D gene. Trimming removed 0 bases from V and 2 bases from J, with 6 bases in between. The germline V gene has CDR1 SGHRS and CDR2 YFSETQ. The CDR3 covers 15 residues. The CDR3 DNA follows: TGCGCCAGCAGCTTGGCGGTCCCTGGGGCCAACGTCCTGACTTTC. This gives the protein CASSLAVPGANVLTF.

This sequence joins TRBV2 and TRBJ1-6, with D maybe TRBD1 (6 bases). This CDR3 comprises 16 residues. V was trimmed by 2 bases and J by 10 bases, leaving 18 bases between them. Germline CDR1 SNHLY, CDR2 FYNNEI. CDR3 residues: CASSESWAGVGSPLHF. The CDR3 DNA sequence: TGTGCCAGCAGTGAATCTTGGGCAGGGGTAGGCTCACCCCTCCACTTT.

This clone was seen a single time. The chain carries TRBV2 and TRBJ2-5; 8 positions match TRBD2. The ends lost 2 bases at V and 5 bases at J; junction bases unmatched: 4. Germline CDR1 and CDR2: SNHLY and FYNNEI. The CDR3 spans 14 residues. In DNA form, the CDR3 reads TGTGCCAGCAGTGAACGAGCGGGAGTGGAGACCCAGTACTTC. Its protein product is CASSERAGVETQYF.

CDR3 in amino acids: CASRKGVPGEKLFF. The CDR3 nucleotides are TGCGCCAGCAGAAAAGGGGTCCCCGGTGAAAAACTGTTTTTT. V gene TRBV5-1 combines with J gene TRBJ1-4; D may be TRBD1 (5 bases). Trimming removed 5 bases from V and 7 bases from J, with 15 bases in between. The CDR3 spans 14 residues. Looked up from germline, CDR1 is SGHRS and CDR2 is YFSETQ. Using reference TRBV5-1 and TRBJ1-4 for the parts outside the CDR3, the full variable domain is KAGVTQTPRYLIKTRGQQVTLSCSPISGHRSVSWYQQTPGQGLQFLFEYFSETQRNKGNFPGRFSGRQFSNSRSEMNVSTLELGDSALYLCASRKGVPGEKLFFGSGTQLSVL.

The chain combines TRBV5-4 with TRBJ2-7; D perhaps matches TRBD1 (6 bases). Germline assignment: CDR1 SGHNT and CDR2 YYREEE (reference sequence). The V gene lost 4 bases and the J gene lost 0 bases, with 14 bases spanning the gap. The CDR3 has 15 amino acids. CDR3 nucleotide sequence: TGTGCCAGCAGCACCGGGACACTTAGCTCCTACGAGCAGTACTTC. Protein product: CASSTGTLSSYEQYF.

The chain couples TRBV6-5 to TRBJ2-7; a weak D match, TRBD1 (6 bases). Germline-derived CDR1 and CDR2 are MNHEY and SVGAGI. V was shortened by 7 bases and J by 5 bases, with 18 bases between the two germline ends. There are 14 residues in the CDR3. CDR3 residues: CASKQGYTRNEQYF. CDR3 DNA sequence: TGTGCCAGCAAGCAGGGGTATACGAGAAACGAGCAGTACTTC.

This clone was counted only a few times. The chain combines TRBV6-5 with TRBJ2-7; a weak D match, TRBD1 (5 bases). This CDR3 contains 14 residues. Trimming stripped 5 bases from V and 7 bases from J, with 18 bases between. Germline V gene data show CDR1 as MNHEY and CDR2 as SVGAGI. The CDR3 sequence is CASSITDQGIEQYF. CDR3 bases: TGTGCCAGCAGTATTACTGACCAGGGTATAGAGCAGTACTTC.

The chain recombines TRBV29-1 with TRBJ2-5; 9 bases are shared with TRBD1. Looked up from germline, CDR1 is SQVTM and CDR2 is ANQGSEA. The CDR3 covers 15 residues. V shed 6 bases and J 5 bases; nucleotides not matched to a gene: 13. Here the CDR3 reads CSVSAGTGNLETQYF. In nucleotides, the CDR3 is TGCAGCGTCTCGGCCGGGACAGGGAATCTTGAGACCCAGTACTTC.

The J gene is TRBJ2-3, the V gene TRBV5-4; 8 bases align to TRBD2. Germline values: CDR1 SGHNT, CDR2 YYREEE (reference sequence). V shed 3 bases, J shed 3 bases, and the junction held 6 bases outside the gene matches. There are 15 residues in the CDR3. The CDR3 DNA reads as TGTGCCAGCAGCTCCCGGGGGGGCGGGACAGATACGCAGTATTTT. Its translation: CASSSRGGGTDTQYF.

The V and J genes are TRBV5-4 and TRBJ1-2; D not certain. This CDR3 contains 13 residues. In germline, CDR1 is SGHNT, CDR2 YYREEE (reference sequence). Trimming stripped 0 bases from V and 7 bases from J, with 10 bases between. The CDR3 sequence is CASSLGSGSGYTF. CDR3 nucleotide sequence: TGTGCCAGCAGCTTGGGAAGCGGTAGTGGCTACACCTTC.

The table lists this clone with a count of one. The rearrangement joins TRBV15 to TRBJ2-7, with 7 bases fitting TRBD2. The CDR3 is 15 amino acids. The germline V gene encodes CDR1 LNHNV and CDR2 YYDKDF (reference sequence). Trimming took 5 bases from V and 0 from J; bases not matched to a gene: 7. The DNA of the CDR3 is TGTGCCACCAGCCCCCGGGGAGGGACCTCCTACGAGCAGTACTTC. It yields the protein CATSPRGGTSYEQYF.

This chain uses TRBV19 with TRBJ2-1; D perhaps matches TRBD2 (7 bases). This CDR3 has 15 amino acids. Trimming stripped 10 bases from V and 2 bases from J, with 18 bases between. Germline V gene sequence: CDR1 LNHDA, CDR2 SQIVND (reference sequence). CDR3: CATSRGGGPYNEQFF. The CDR3 DNA reads TGTGCCACTTCCCGAGGGGGGGGCCCCTACAATGAGCAGTTCTTC.

V usage is TRBV2 and J usage is TRBJ2-1; 7 bases are a match to TRBD2. The CDR3 is 15 residues long. Trimming took 6 bases from V and 9 from J; bases not matched to a gene: 14. Germline V lookup: CDR1 SNHLY, CDR2 FYNNEI. The CDR3 DNA sequence: TGTGCCAGCAGCCAACTTGGTGGGAGGGAAGCTGAGCAGTTCTTC. Its protein is CASSQLGGREAEQFF.

This clone is a singleton in its sample. The J gene is TRBJ1-4, the V gene TRBV19, with a tentative D call TRBD1 (6 bases). V lost 5 bases to trimming and J lost 10 bases, with 17 bases between them. Germline-derived CDR1 and CDR2 are LNHDA and SQIVND (reference sequence). The CDR3 has 14 residues. The CDR3 coding sequence is TGTGCCAGTAGTTCCGAGTCGGACAGAAGAAAACTGTTTTTT. Translating it yields CASSSESDRRKLFF.

The V gene is TRBV18, the J gene TRBJ2-6; 7 bases are shared with TRBD1. Germline V gene sequence: CDR1 KGHSH, CDR2 LQKENI. Trimming took 2 bases from V and 0 from J; bases not matched to a gene: 4. This CDR3 is 17 amino acids long. The CDR3 spells CASSPLGQISGANVLTF. CDR3 coding DNA: TGTGCCAGCTCACCATTGGGACAGATCTCTGGGGCCAACGTCCTGACTTTC.

In this sample, this clone turned up once. CDR3 sequence: CASKSGQPPRELFF. In DNA form, the CDR3 reads TGTGCCAGCAAATCGGGACAGCCGCCCCGGGAGCTGTTTTTT. The V gene is TRBV6-5, the J gene TRBJ2-2, with 7 bases lining up with TRBD1. Trimming removed 7 bases from V and 9 bases from J; junction bases left unmatched: 11. This CDR3 is 14 amino acids long. The germline CDR1 and CDR2 sequences are MNHEY and SVGAGI.

This chain links TRBV7-9 with TRBJ2-3, with D possibly being TRBD1 (7 bases). V was cut by 1 base and J by 3 bases, with 11 bases left in between. Per the germline V gene, CDR1 is SEHNR and CDR2 is FQNEAQ (reference sequence). The CDR3 runs to 15 residues. The CDR3 DNA follows: TGTGCCAGCAGCTTAGTGGAGGGGGCAACAGATACGCAGTATTTT. This sequence encodes CASSLVEGATDTQYF.